This T cell receptor beta chain came from a study of cytomegalovirus exposure and HLA in healthy donors. Overall study context: Among 150 million to 200 million T cells, an earlier analysis found roughly 100 million unique TCR beta sequences. Study outcomes and limitations: Immune exposure information available was restricted to CMV serostatus.

The study ran its PCR with 60 Vbeta and 13 Jbeta primers. Clones were sequenced by immunoSEQ multiplex PCR, and TCRdb holds only the in-frame ones, with some missing. Its table records about 200,000 clones. Note on this clone: The antigen remains undetermined.

Per the germline V gene, CDR1 is MDHEN and CDR2 is SYDVKM. This CDR3 is 14 amino acids long. The V end lost 2 bases, the J end lost 6 bases, and 14 bases lay between the germline ends. Sequenced material: PBMCs. This clonotype was sampled from a girl aged 2 to 10 in good health and CMV-seropositive. The chain couples TRBV28 to TRBJ2-7; possible D gene TRBD1, 5 bases. The CDR3 protein is CASSLLGQAFEQYF. DNA for the CDR3: TGTGCCAGCAGTTTACTGGGGCAGGCTTTCGAGCAGTACTTC.